These 21 T cell receptor beta chains originate from one sample sequenced in a study of molecular identifiers for immune sequencing clone quantification. TCRdb re-called the PCR reads through MiXCR, storing one row per CDR3 protein. The profile shows approximately 320,000 distinct CDR3 sequences, roughly 24% of them singletons. The sequenced material came from naive CD8+ T cells from blood, with Jurkat cell RNA spiked in. This sample's subset: FACS-sorted CD8+CD4-CCR7+CD45RA+ naive T cells. These receptor sequences come from a human donor in good health. Some libraries in this study had Jurkat cell RNA spiked in.

This clonotype was recorded a few times. This sequence joins TRBV24-1 and TRBJ2-2; D unresolved. The CDR3 is 15 amino acids. Looked up from germline, CDR1 is KGHDR and CDR2 is SFDVKD. Trimming pared 3 bases from V and 3 bases from J, leaving 10 bases between. CDR3 sequence reads: CATSDRSAHTGELFF. DNA of the CDR3: TGTGCCACCAGTGATAGGTCAGCCCACACCGGGGAGCTGTTTTTT.

This clonotype came up a few times. This chain connects TRBV20-1 to TRBJ2-3, with TRBD2 matching over 13 bases. The germline V gene has CDR1 DFQATT and CDR2 SNEGSKA (reference sequence). Trimming removed 5 bases from V and 3 bases from J; junction bases left unmatched: 8. The CDR3 sequence is 16 residues long. This CDR3 reads CSAQRTSGSLTDTQYF. CDR3 nucleotides: TGCAGTGCTCAAAGGACTAGCGGGAGTTTGACAGATACGCAGTATTTT.

Comment on this clonotype: A junction boundary mismatches the germline segment, possibly from a read error. The V call is TRBV2, the J call TRBJ1-4, with TRBD1 matching 7 bases. The V gene's germline CDR1 is SNHLY and CDR2 FYNNEI. The CDR3 extends over 15 amino acids. The CDR3 loop is CASREGDRDGEKLFF. As DNA, the CDR3 is TGTGCCAGCAGAGAAGGTGACAGGGATGGTGAAAAACTGTTTTTT.

CDR3 coding DNA: TGTGCCAGCAGCCTGCCAGGGGCTGGAAACACCATATATTTT. Protein sequence: CASSLPGAGNTIYF. The rearrangement joins TRBV7-9 to TRBJ1-3, with TRBD1 as a possible D gene (6 bases). Germline CDR1 and CDR2: SEHNR and FQNEAQ (reference sequence). V lost 5 bases and J lost 2, with 10 bases in between. The length of the CDR3 is 14 residues.

The sample holds a few counts of this clonotype. V and J are TRBV24-1 and TRBJ2-1, with 10 bases lining up with TRBD2. With V trimmed by 2 bases and J by 3 bases, 9 bases remained unmatched. Germline V gene data show CDR1 as KGHDR and CDR2 as SFDVKD. The CDR3 contains 18 residues. The CDR3 spells CATSDSERGLANYNEQFF. In nucleotides, the CDR3 is TGTGCCACCAGTGATTCGGAACGGGGACTAGCGAACTACAATGAGCAGTTCTTC.

This clonotype was observed many times. V gene TRBV7-6 combines with J gene TRBJ2-3, with a possible D match to TRBD1 (6 bases). Trimming removed 5 bases from V and 0 bases from J, with 12 bases in between. CDR1 and CDR2 from the germline V gene are SGHVS and FNYEAQ. This CDR3 has 15 amino acids. This CDR3 reads CASSAQGSSTDTQYF. CDR3 DNA: TGTGCCAGCAGCGCACAGGGATCTAGCACAGATACGCAGTATTTT.

In this sample, this clonotype turned up many times. The chain recombines TRBV7-9 with TRBJ1-1, with a tentative D call TRBD1 (5 bases). V lost 4 bases to trimming and J lost 10 bases, with 19 bases between them. This CDR3 comprises 14 residues. CDR1 and CDR2 from the germline V gene are SEHNR and FQNEAQ (reference sequence). As DNA, the CDR3 is TGTGCCAGCAGCTCCCCCGGAGCAGGGCACGTAGCTTTCTTT. Protein sequence: CASSSPGAGHVAFF.

V is TRBV5-6 and J is TRBJ1-2; D gene ambiguous. The germline V and J ends were trimmed by 4 bases and 0 bases, with 25 bases remaining between them. Looked up from germline, CDR1 is SGHDT and CDR2 is YYEEEE. The CDR3 extends over 19 amino acids. The CDR3 region has the DNA TGTGCCAGCAGCCATTGGAACGGGGTCCGACGGCGCCCTAACTATGGCTACACCTTC. Its protein product is CASSHWNGVRRRPNYGYTF.

This clonotype was seen many times. The DNA for the CDR3 is TGTGCCAGCAGTCCCACCATGACCTGGGAAATGCCCCAGCATTTT. Encoded protein: CASSPTMTWEMPQHF. The chain carries TRBV6-5 and TRBJ1-5, with D unclear. This CDR3 is built from 15 residues. V lost 5 bases to trimming and J lost 9 bases, with 20 bases between them. Germline CDR1 is MNHEY and CDR2 is SVGAGI.

In its sample, this clonotype was seen many times. This sequence joins TRBV28 and TRBJ2-7, with no clear D. The V end lost 2 bases, the J end lost 0 bases, and 8 bases lay between the germline ends. Germline values: CDR1 MDHEN, CDR2 SYDVKM. This CDR3 contains 14 residues. CDR3 bases: TGTGCCAGCAGTTTAGCCCACGCCTCCTACGAGCAGTACTTC. Protein sequence: CASSLAHASYEQYF.

As regards this clonotype: A much bigger clone sits one base away, suggesting this may be a read error. The rearrangement joins TRBV5-3 to TRBJ2-1, with D possibly TRBD2 on 5 matching bases. TRBV5-3 falls under the ORF class, with uncertain function. This CDR3 has 14 residues. The CDR3 loop reads CVSSFESLADEQFF. In nucleotides, the CDR3 is TGTGTCAGCAGCTTTGAGTCCCTAGCCGATGAGCAGTTCTTC.

This clonotype was counted a few times. V gene TRBV3-1 combines with J gene TRBJ1-4; 7 bases are shared with TRBD1. With V trimmed by 3 bases and J by 4 bases, 2 bases remained unmatched. Germline V gene lookup returns CDR1 LGHDT and CDR2 YNNKEL (reference sequence). The CDR3 runs to 14 residues. The CDR3 region has the DNA TGTGCCAGCAGCCAGACAGGGAGTAATGAAAAACTGTTTTTT. Translation: CASSQTGSNEKLFF.

This clonotype has a handful of counts. This rearrangement joins TRBV5-1 to TRBJ1-4; 9 positions agree with TRBD1. The CDR3 has 16 amino acids. Trimming at V came to 0 bases and at J to 8 bases, leaving 8 bases not matched to a gene. CDR1 is SGHRS and CDR2 is YFSETQ in the germline V gene. CDR3 loop: CASSLANTGGDEKLFF. The DNA for the CDR3 is TGCGCCAGCAGCTTGGCAAATACAGGGGGCGACGAAAAACTGTTTTTT.

The chain uses TRBV20-1 and TRBJ2-5, with D uncertain. The CDR3 has 13 amino acids. Germline-derived CDR1 and CDR2 are DFQATT and SNEGSKA (reference sequence). V gave up 6 bases and J gave up 1 base, with 12 bases separating them. CDR3 loop: CSAAPVPQETQYF. DNA for the CDR3: TGCAGTGCCGCCCCGGTACCCCAAGAGACCCAGTACTTC.

The CDR3 spells CSARESSVVSYEQYF. The CDR3 nucleotides are TGCAGTGCTAGAGAGTCTAGCGTGGTGTCCTACGAGCAGTACTTC. The chain has TRBV20-1 and TRBJ2-7; maybe TRBD2 (6 bases). Germline assignment: CDR1 DFQATT and CDR2 SNEGSKA (reference sequence). This CDR3 spans 15 amino acids. Trimming pared 0 bases from V and 1 base from J, leaving 13 bases between.

Details on this clonotype: An end of the junction differs from the germline gene, which may be a read error. The chain uses TRBV13 and TRBJ2-2, with 7 bases fitting TRBD2. The CDR3 covers 15 residues. The germline V gene has CDR1 PRHDT and CDR2 FYEKMQ (reference sequence). This CDR3 is CASKSGGENTGELSF. CDR3 sequence (DNA): TGTGCCAGTAAATCGGGGGGTGAGAACACCGGGGAGCTGTCTTTT.

In its sample, this clonotype was seen many times. J is TRBJ1-1 and V is TRBV9; 9 bases line up with TRBD1. Trimming took 4 bases from V and 4 from J; bases not matched to a gene: 8. CDR3 length: 15 amino acids. Germline V gives CDR1 SGDLS, CDR2 YYNGEE. For the CDR3, the DNA is TGTGCCAGCAGCCCCTGGACAGGGGAGAGCACTGAAGCTTTCTTT. This encodes CASSPWTGESTEAFF.

In its sample, this clonotype was seen many times. The V gene is TRBV4-3, the J gene TRBJ2-3; D might be TRBD2 (5 bases). This CDR3 is 15 amino acids long. V lost 6 bases to trimming and J lost 4 bases, with 17 bases between them. CDR1 is LGHNA and CDR2 is YSLEER in the germline V gene. The chain's CDR3 is CASRASLVGSDTQYF. The CDR3 DNA is TGCGCCAGCAGGGCTAGCTTGGTTGGGTCAGATACGCAGTATTTT.

Worth noting for this clonotype: A much larger clone is a single base away; this may be a read error. The conserved phenylalanine or tryptophan is not found at the CDR3 terminus, so this likely reflects a read error. The rearrangement links TRBV29-1 to TRBJ2-3, with 7 positions matching TRBD1. Germline assignment: CDR1 SQVTM and CDR2 ANQGSEA. V shed 4 bases and J 5 bases; nucleotides not matched to a gene: 6. CDR3 length: 13 residues. Here the CDR3 DNA reads TGCAGCGTTGGGACAGGCAGATTAGATACGCAGTATCTT. It translates to CSVGTGRLDTQYL.

The chain joins TRBV24-1 to TRBJ2-1; 10 bases match TRBD1. Per the germline V gene, CDR1 is KGHDR and CDR2 is SFDVKD. J gave up 7 bases and V 2 bases, and 10 bases lay outside the gene matches. The CDR3 is 17 amino acids. The CDR3 region has the DNA TGTGCCACCAGTGATTACGGGACAGGGGTTGAGGGGAATGAGCAGTTCTTC. Amino acids: CATSDYGTGVEGNEQFF.

This chain joins TRBV7-6 and TRBJ2-1; D is possibly TRBD2 (5 bases). Trimming stripped 3 bases from V and 0 bases from J, with 9 bases between. Germline CDR1 reads SGHVS; CDR2 reads FNYEAQ. The CDR3 is 15 amino acids. DNA of the CDR3: TGTGCCAGCAGCTTGACTACGAGCTCCTACAATGAGCAGTTCTTC. Its translation: CASSLTTSSYNEQFF.